A selection of T cell receptor beta chains follows, all from one sample in a study of cytomegalovirus exposure and HLA in healthy donors. Measured with immunoSEQ multiplex PCR; TCRdb has only the in-frame clones, and not every one. The sample comprises around 130,000 clones, around 77% of which are singletons, and more than 0.95% rests with the top ten. The sequencing input was PBMCs. The receptors come from a man aged 50 to 59 in good health and CMV-seronegative. Both conserved end residues are part of each CDR3. The D gene is left open where the match is weak. Size values are once, few and many counts, or a class for expanded clones, and some rows have none.

TRBD2	.	TRBJ2-1	TRBV6-4	TGTGCCAGCAGTGTTCCGACTAGCGGGAGTGGTGAGCAGTTCTTC	CASSVPTSGSGEQFF
.	.	TRBJ2-5	TRBV18	TGTGCCAGCTCACCCAACCAAGAGACCCAGTACTTC	CASSPNQETQYF
TRBD1	.	TRBJ2-5	TRBV9	TGTGCCAGCAGCTCGGGACAGCCTCAAGAGACCCAGTACTTC	CASSSGQPQETQYF
.	.	TRBJ2-2	TRBV9	TGTGCCAGCAGCGTAGACGGGAGAAGGACCGGGGAGCTGTTTTTT	CASSVDGRRTGELFF
.	few	TRBJ2-1	TRBV18	TGTGCCAGCTCACCACCGACCCAGCTAGGGCAGTTCTTC	CASSPPTQLGQFF
TRBD1	few	TRBJ2-7	TRBV28	TGTGCCAGCAGCGGACAGGGGGCGAGTCCCTCCAGCGAGCAGTACTTC	CASSGQGASPSSEQYF
TRBD1	.	TRBJ2-7	TRBV6-5	TGTGCCAGCAGGCCGCCGGGACAGGGGTACGAGCAGTACTTC	CASRPPGQGYEQYF
TRBD1	.	TRBJ1-1	TRBV6-5	TGTGCCAGCAGCCAGGACAGGGGTGGGTCTGAAGCTTTCTTT	CASSQDRGGSEAFF
.	.	TRBJ2-1	TRBV21-1	TGTGCCAGCACCAGGACTTTCGGACTAGCGGGAGGGGGCAGGGAGCAGTTCTTC	CASTRTFGLAGGGREQFF
TRBD2	.	TRBJ2-5	TRBV6-1	TGTGCCACTCACGGAGCGGGAGCTGGAGAGACCCAGTACTTC	CATHGAGAGETQYF
TRBD1	.	TRBJ1-1	TRBV2	TGTGCCAGCAGTGCCGATAAACCGGGACAGCGTTCGAGACACACTGAAGCTTTCTTT	CASSADKPGQRSRHTEAFF
TRBD1	.	TRBJ2-7	TRBV5-1	TGCGCCAGCAGCTTGGTGAGACAGGGGACGAACGAGCAGTACTTC	CASSLVRQGTNEQYF
.	.	TRBJ2-7	TRBV30	TGTGCCTGGAGAAGGGGGAACGAGCAGTACTTC	CAWRRGNEQYF
TRBD2	.	TRBJ2-5	TRBV6-1	TGTGCCAGCAGTGAAGTACTAGCGGGAGAGACCCAGTACTTC	CASSEVLAGETQYF
TRBD1	few	TRBJ1-4	TRBV5-4	TGTGCCAGCAGCTTAGGGGGGACAGGGGATGAAAAACTGTTTTTT	CASSLGGTGDEKLFF
TRBD2	few	TRBJ2-1	TRBV7-8	TGTGCCAGCAGCCCCGGACTAGCGGGAGCTTATGAGCAGTTCTTC	CASSPGLAGAYEQFF
TRBD2	.	TRBJ2-7	TRBV4-2	TGTGCCAGCAGCCAGTCTACTAGCGCGGTCTACGAGCAGTACTTC	CASSQSTSAVYEQYF
TRBD1	.	TRBJ1-2	TRBV5-4	TGTGCCAGCAGCTTGGCGGGGACAGGGGGCGACTATGGCTACACCTTC	CASSLAGTGGDYGYTF
.	once	TRBJ1-1	TRBV30	TGTGCCTGGAGTCCCACCAGGAACACTGAAGCTTTCTTT	CAWSPTRNTEAFF
.	.	TRBJ2-3	TRBV5-1	TGCGCCAGCAGCCCTCTGACTCGCGATAGCACAGATACGCAGTATTTT	CASSPLTRDSTDTQYF
.	.	TRBJ2-7	TRBV10-3	TGTGCCATCAGTGATGGGGAGGGGGTCTACGAGCAGTACTTC	CAISDGEGVYEQYF
TRBD2	.	TRBJ2-1	TRBV5-6	TGTGCCAGCAGCTCCGGACTAGCGGGAGGGAATGGAGAGCAGTTCTTC	CASSSGLAGGNGEQFF
.	.	TRBJ2-2	TRBV19	TGTGCCAGTAGTAGTCAGGGTATCGGCACCGGGGAGCTGTTTTTT	CASSSQGIGTGELFF
.	.	TRBJ2-3	TRBV9	TGTGCCAGCAGCCCCCAGTCAGCGAAGGCCTCAGATACGCAGTATTTT	CASSPQSAKASDTQYF
.	.	TRBJ2-3	TRBV6-1	TGTGCCAGCATTAGGACACCCTCTTTCACAGATACGCAGTATTTT	CASIRTPSFTDTQYF
.	once	TRBJ1-4	TRBV15	TGTGCCACCAGCAGGTTATACCGGGATCCCTCTAGTGAAAAACTGTTTTTT	CATSRLYRDPSSEKLFF
TRBD2	.	TRBJ2-5	TRBV2	TGTGCCAGCAGTGAAGGGGCTAGCGGGGGCCAAGAGACCCAGTACTTC	CASSEGASGGQETQYF
TRBD2	.	TRBJ2-1	TRBV7-8	TGTGCCAGCAGCCCACTAGCGGGAGCCCCCCCGCATGAGCAGTTCTTC	CASSPLAGAPPHEQFF
TRBD2	.	TRBJ2-2	TRBV7-8	TGTGCCAGCAGCAAGGGACTAGCGGGAGCCGGGGAGCTGTTTTTT	CASSKGLAGAGELFF
TRBD2	.	TRBJ2-1	TRBV11-2	TGTGCCAGCAGCTTAGGTGGACTAGTTCGGCAGTTCTTC	CASSLGGLVRQFF
TRBD2	.	TRBJ2-3	TRBV27	TGTGCCAGCAGTCCACTAGCGGCCCGGATGACGCAGTATTTT	CASSPLAARMTQYF
.	.	TRBJ2-7	TRBV5-1	TGCGCCAGCAGCTTGGATCCAGGGCTCTACGAGCAGTACTTC	CASSLDPGLYEQYF
TRBD1	.	TRBJ1-1	TRBV28	TGTGCCAGCAGCGCGACAGGGTTGAACACTGAAGCTTTCTTT	CASSATGLNTEAFF
.	.	TRBJ2-1	TRBV28	TGTGCCAGCAGCCCTGAACAGGGAGCCTACAATGAGCAGTTCTTC	CASSPEQGAYNEQFF
.	.	TRBJ2-5	TRBV4-3	TGCGCCAGCAGCCCCGAATTACGGGGAGCAGGAGAGACCCAGTACTTC	CASSPELRGAGETQYF
TRBD1	.	TRBJ1-1	TRBV16	TGTGCCAGCCGCAGGGGGGTGGGCACTGAAGCTTTCTTT	CASRRGVGTEAFF
TRBD1	.	TRBJ1-5	TRBV9	TGTGCCAGCAGCGTGACAGGGCTTAGCAATCAGCCCCAGCATTTT	CASSVTGLSNQPQHF
TRBD2	once	TRBJ2-3	TRBV29-1	TGCAGCGCTTCTTCAGCGGGAGATCCAGATACGCAGTATTTT	CSASSAGDPDTQYF
TRBD2	.	TRBJ2-3	TRBV11-2	TGTGCCAGCAGCCTCCGACTAGCGGGAGATCTGAACACAGATACGCAGTATTTT	CASSLRLAGDLNTDTQYF
TRBD2	.	TRBJ2-1	TRBV5-1	TGCGCCAGCAGCTCCGCCGGACTAGCGGGAGTTAATGAGCAGTTCTTC	CASSSAGLAGVNEQFF
TRBD1	.	TRBJ2-2	TRBV18	TGTGCCAGCTCACCAACAGGGGGGAACACCGGGGAGCTGTTTTTT	CASSPTGGNTGELFF